This T cell receptor (beta chain) is from a study of T cell repertoires in cytomegalovirus infection. Study in general: Recently identified HLA-C-restricted CMV epitopes were used, and well-studied HLA-B-restricted CMV epitopes were used as well.

Using its own MiXCR run on the reads, TCRdb lists one record per CDR3 protein. The data contain around 900,000 distinct CDR3 sequences, roughly 31% of them singletons. V was pared by 11 bases and J by 4 bases, with 15 bases between. CDR3 length: 13 residues. Germline V gives CDR1 MDHEN, CDR2 SYDVKM. Remarks on this clonotype: Its specificity is not known.

Sample: cultured CD8+ T cells from PBMCs, taken from culture after CMV antigen stimulation. This rearrangement joins TRBV28 to TRBJ1-5; D is perhaps TRBD1 (6 bases). This TCR was sampled from a human donor in good health (CMV status not recorded). Some clones in this sample may be carry-over from other donors' samples. The CDR3 bases are TGTGCCGAAGCCACAGGGCTTAATCAGCCCCAGCATTTT. Its translation is CAEATGLNQPQHF.